These 27 T cell receptor beta chains were sequenced from one sample in a study of post-analysis software for immune sequencing data (dated by TCRdb to the mid-2010s). Results the study describes overall, beyond this receptor: Significantly higher frequencies in patients than in controls were found for several TRBV segments, including TRBV5-6, TRBV5-1 and TRBV20-1.

These TCRs are of unknown antigen specificity. Library creation used PCR. Sequencing used an Illumina HiSeq 2500. To reduce PCR and sequencing biases, unique molecular identifiers were incorporated into the TCR beta cDNA libraries. TCRdb passed the public sequencing reads through fastp at Q25 and MiXCR, retaining productive beta sequences. CDR3 protein sequences are deduplicated, and each keeps its most common genes and DNA. A total of about 820,000 distinct CDR3 sequences appear in this sample, 53% of them only once. Together, the top ten hold about 4.5% of the sample. Sequencing was carried out using blood. The receptors originated from a girl aged 5-17 years with multiple sclerosis.

This CDR3 is CASSQDSGKTEAFF. The DNA of the CDR3 is TGTGCCAGCAGCCAAGATAGTGGAAAAACTGAAGCTTTCTTT. The rearrangement links TRBV4-2 to TRBJ1-1; no clear D. This CDR3 spans 14 amino acids. V was pared by 0 bases and J by 5 bases, with 10 bases between. CDR1 is LGHNA, CDR2 YNFKEQ, per germline.

This clonotype is a singleton in its sample. The junction departs from germline at one end; a sequencing error may be responsible. The chain uses TRBV20-1 and TRBJ1-4; a possible D gene is TRBD1 (5 bases). CDR3 length: 13 residues. Germline CDR1 is DFQATT and CDR2 is SNEGSKA (reference sequence). The CDR3 loop is CSASWGGGEKRFF. For the CDR3, the DNA is TGCAGTGCTTCCTGGGGGGGGGGTGAAAAACGGTTTTTT.

This sequence joins TRBV2 and TRBJ2-3, with 8 nucleotides matching TRBD2. This CDR3 comprises 15 residues. Germline values: CDR1 SNHLY, CDR2 FYNNEI. The V and J ends lost 6 bases and 3 bases, in that order; junction bases with no gene match: 8. CDR3 bases: TGTGCCAGCAGGAGCGTCCGCGGGAGGACAGATACGCAGTATTTT. Translating gives CASRSVRGRTDTQYF.

This chain uses TRBV6-1 with TRBJ1-5; D remains unclear. V lost 6 bases and J 3 bases, leaving 21 bases between the germline ends. The CDR3 contains 17 residues. The germline gives CDR1 MNHNS, CDR2 SASEGT. The CDR3 spells CASSPRAVNENNQPQHF. The DNA for the CDR3 is TGTGCCAGCAGCCCCCGGGCCGTTAACGAGAACAATCAGCCCCAGCATTTT.

The gene calls are TRBV6-1 and TRBJ2-6; maybe TRBD1 (5 bases). V lost 10 bases, J lost 0 bases, and 22 bases lay in between. The CDR3 contains 18 residues. Germline CDR1 is MNHNS and CDR2 is SASEGT. CDR3 residues: CANNPPGRAISGANVLTF. The CDR3 DNA follows: TGTGCCAACAACCCTCCCGGCAGGGCGATCTCTGGGGCCAACGTCCTGACTTTC.

The chain links TRBV29-1 to TRBJ1-1; TRBD1 agrees at 9 bases. This CDR3 spans 14 amino acids. V dropped 3 bases and J dropped 0; count of bases not matched to a gene: 2. Per germline, CDR1 SQVTM and CDR2 ANQGSEA. CDR3 loop: CSVDGQGLNTEAFF. In DNA form, the CDR3 reads TGCAGCGTTGACGGACAGGGGTTGAACACTGAAGCTTTCTTT.

The chain has TRBV5-6 and TRBJ2-7, with TRBD2 identical over 8 bases. The germline CDR1 and CDR2 sequences are SGHDT and YYEEEE. Germline trimming cut 2 bases from V and 3 bases from J; bases unmatched to any gene: 7. There are 15 residues in the CDR3. The CDR3 DNA follows: TGTGCCAGCAGCTTAACAAGCGGGGGTCTCTACGAGCAGTACTTC. This sequence encodes CASSLTSGGLYEQYF.

This clonotype has more than one count but fewer than ten. The genes are TRBV5-1 and TRBJ1-2, with D maybe TRBD1 (5 bases). Deletions cut 3 bases from V and 2 bases from J, with 11 bases between. The CDR3 spans 14 residues. Per germline, CDR1 SGHRS and CDR2 YFSETQ. For the CDR3, the DNA is TGCGCCAGCAGCTCAATCCCAGGGAACTATGGCTACACCTTC. Protein sequence: CASSSIPGNYGYTF.

The genes are TRBV7-8 and TRBJ2-7; D is perhaps TRBD1 (5 bases). V lost 0 bases and J lost 7, with 13 bases in between. CDR3 length: 14 residues. Germline CDR1 SGHVS, CDR2 FQNEAQ. The CDR3 sequence: CASSLARQLKEQYF. The CDR3 coding sequence is TGTGCCAGCAGCTTAGCGCGACAGTTGAAGGAGCAGTACTTC.

This chain links TRBV7-9 with TRBJ2-4, with D possibly matching TRBD2 (6 bases). Trimming removed 5 bases at V and 1 base at J, with 24 bases between. CDR3 size: 19 residues. CDR1 is SEHNR and CDR2 is FQNEAQ in the germline V gene (reference sequence). The CDR3: CASSKRAGGTERAKNIQYF. In DNA form, the CDR3 reads TGTGCCAGCAGCAAGAGGGCAGGAGGGACGGAGAGGGCCAAAAACATTCAGTACTTC.

The rearrangement links TRBV20-1 to TRBJ2-1, with 9 positions matching TRBD2. V lost 6 bases, J lost 4 bases, and 10 bases stayed unmatched. Germline V lookup: CDR1 DFQATT, CDR2 SNEGSKA (reference sequence). The CDR3 sequence is 15 residues long. CDR3 nucleotide sequence: TGCAGTGCGAGAAGGCGGGGGGGGGCATACAATGAGCAGTTCTTC. This gives the protein CSARRRGGAYNEQFF.

A remark on this clonotype: Without the conserved terminal phenylalanine or tryptophan, this CDR3 likely stems from a read error. J is TRBJ2-5 and V is TRBV5-5; TRBD1 is a possible D gene (6 bases). Per the germline V gene, CDR1 is SGHKS and CDR2 is YYEKEE (reference sequence). This CDR3 has 14 amino acids. V was clipped by 4 bases and J by 2 bases, with 12 bases between them. CDR3 coding DNA: TGTGCCAGCAGCGTATGGACAGTACAAGAGACCCAGTACTGC. Its translation is CASSVWTVQETQYC.

The rearrangement uses TRBV29-1 and TRBJ2-3, with 7 nucleotides matching TRBD1. This CDR3 is 14 amino acids long. The V and J ends lost 4 bases and 0 bases, in that order; junction bases with no gene match: 4. Per the germline V gene, CDR1 is SQVTM and CDR2 is ANQGSEA. The CDR3 loop reads CSVVSGQSTDTQYF. CDR3 bases: TGCAGCGTTGTTTCGGGACAGAGCACAGATACGCAGTATTTT.

This clonotype has a handful of counts. The CDR3 here is CASSYSGKQFF. CDR3 sequence (DNA): TGCGCCAGCAGCTATAGCGGGAAGCAGTTCTTC. The rearrangement uses TRBV5-1 and TRBJ2-1; 8 bases fit TRBD2. The CDR3 loop spans 11 amino acids. After removal of 3 bases from V and 11 bases from J, the junction contained 1 base not matched to a gene. Germline lookup yields CDR1 SGHRS and CDR2 YFSETQ.

This clonotype was detected only once. The chain is built from TRBV5-1 and TRBJ2-7; D perhaps matches TRBD2 (6 bases). The V and J ends lost 2 bases and 0 bases respectively, with 15 bases between them. Germline loops: CDR1 SGHRS, CDR2 YFSETQ. There are 16 residues in the CDR3. The CDR3 DNA sequence: TGCGCCAGCAGCTTAGGGGAGGCCCACTTCTCCTACGAGCAGTACTTC. Its translation is CASSLGEAHFSYEQYF.

This chain uses TRBV27 with TRBJ2-3; 13 positions match TRBD2. This CDR3 comprises 17 residues. Germline assignment: CDR1 MNHEY and CDR2 SMNVEV (reference sequence). The V gene end was trimmed by 10 bases and the J gene end by 2 bases; junction bases not matched to a gene: 12. CDR3 DNA: TGTGCCACCCTCGGACTAGCGGGGGTTTTTAACACAGATACGCAGTATTTT. This codes for CATLGLAGVFNTDTQYF.

This clonotype was seen more than once but under ten times. For the CDR3, the DNA is TGTGCCAGCAGCGCGGGACTAGCCAACTTCTACGAGCAGTACTTC. Its protein is CASSAGLANFYEQYF. This sequence joins TRBV9 and TRBJ2-5; 9 bases are a match to TRBD2. The J call may be faulty, since TRBJ2-7 better matches the DNA end. CDR1 is SGDLS and CDR2 is YYNGEE in the germline V gene. The CDR3 contains 15 residues.

There are a few counts of this clonotype. The rearrangement links TRBV29-1 to TRBJ2-5, with D perhaps TRBD1 or TRBD2 (5 bases each). The end of the DNA is better explained by TRBJ2-7, so the J call may be wrong. Germline V gene sequence: CDR1 SQVTM, CDR2 ANQGSEA. The CDR3 runs to 13 residues. The CDR3 DNA reads TGCAGCGTTGACGGCAGAGGGGATACCGAGCAGTACTTC. It encodes CSVDGRGDTEQYF.

This clonotype was recorded many times. The chain recombines TRBV7-3 with TRBJ2-7; 10 bases fit TRBD2. Germline V gene sequence: CDR1 SGHTA, CDR2 FQGTGA. The CDR3 covers 15 residues. Unmatched junction bases numbered 12, after V lost 6 bases and J lost 7 bases. The CDR3: CASSPSLAGTEEQYF. In nucleotides, the CDR3 is TGTGCCAGCAGTCCCTCACTAGCGGGAACAGAAGAGCAGTACTTC. Together with reference TRBV7-3 and TRBJ2-7, the CDR3 gives the full variable domain: GAGVSQTPSNKVTEKGKYVELRCDPISGHTALYWYRQSLGQGPEFLIYFQGTGAADDSGLPNDRFFAVRPEGSVSTLKIQRTERGDSAVYLCASSPSLAGTEEQYFGPGTRLTVT.

For this clonotype: Compared with germline, one end of the junction differs, possibly owing to a read error. The chain has TRBV4-2 and TRBJ2-3; 8 bases line up with TRBD2. This CDR3 spans 15 amino acids. Germline values: CDR1 LGHNA, CDR2 YNFKEQ. CDR3 sequence reads: CTSSQGSGSADTQYF. For the CDR3, the DNA is TGTACCAGCAGCCAAGGGAGCGGGAGTGCAGATACGCAGTATTTT.

In its sample, this clonotype was seen a few times. The chain joins TRBV19 to TRBJ2-3; TRBD2 matches at 7 bases. Germline V gene data show CDR1 as LNHDA and CDR2 as SQIVND (reference sequence). The CDR3 loop spans 16 amino acids. V shed 5 bases and J 0 bases; nucleotides not matched to a gene: 8. The CDR3 sequence: CASSPQLASSTDTQYF. The CDR3 coding sequence is TGTGCCAGTAGTCCTCAACTAGCGTCGAGCACAGATACGCAGTATTTT.

J is TRBJ2-3 and V is TRBV10-3; TRBD2 agrees at 8 bases. Germline assignment: CDR1 ENHRY and CDR2 SYGVKD. The CDR3 loop spans 14 amino acids. J gave up 8 bases and V 6 bases, and 10 bases lay outside the gene matches. The CDR3 region is CAIRGSGGAPTQYF. As DNA, the CDR3 is TGTGCCATCAGGGGGAGCGGGGGAGCCCCTACGCAGTATTTT.

The rearrangement joins TRBV12-3 or TRBV12-4 to TRBJ2-4; possibly TRBD1 or TRBD2 for D (5 bases each). The CDR3 totals 11 residues. The V and J ends lost 5 bases and 12 bases respectively, with 11 bases between them. CDR3 region: CASSTAGSQYF. In nucleotides, the CDR3 is TGTGCCAGCAGTACCGCAGGGAGTCAGTACTTC.

J is TRBJ2-5 and V is TRBV6-1; no clear D. V lost 4 bases to trimming and J lost 0 bases, with 9 bases between them. The CDR3 contains 14 residues. CDR1 is MNHNS and CDR2 is SASEGT in the germline V gene. CDR3: CASSVRRYQETQYF. The DNA of the CDR3 is TGTGCCAGCAGTGTTCGTAGGTACCAAGAGACCCAGTACTTC.

The chain couples TRBV5-6 to TRBJ1-6; D gene ambiguous. CDR3 length: 11 amino acids. Looked up from germline, CDR1 is SGHDT and CDR2 is YYEEEE. V lost 0 bases to trimming and J lost 14 bases, with 6 bases between them. The CDR3 loop reads CASSLGGALHF. The CDR3, as DNA: TGTGCCAGCAGCTTGGGCGGGGCCCTCCACTTT.

This chain joins TRBV7-9 and TRBJ2-7; D possibly corresponds to TRBD2 (5 bases). The DNA end favors TRBJ2-5, so the J call may be wrong. This CDR3 region has 16 residues. Germline CDR1 and CDR2: SEHNR and FQNEAQ (reference sequence). The DNA of the CDR3 is TGTGCCAGCAGCTTATACCCTAGGCTAGCCGCTGAGACCCAGTACTTC. Its translation is CASSLYPRLAAETQYF.

This clonotype was picked up a small number of times. This chain uses TRBV5-1 with TRBJ2-1, with TRBD2 matching 10 bases. Per germline, CDR1 SGHRS and CDR2 YFSETQ. With V trimmed by 0 bases and J by 3 bases, 3 bases remained unmatched. CDR3 size: 16 residues. The CDR3 loop is CASSLGTSGFYNEQFF. Here the CDR3 DNA reads TGCGCCAGCAGCTTGGGGACTAGCGGATTCTACAATGAGCAGTTCTTC.